These 5 T cell receptor beta chains originate from one sample sequenced in a study of T cell responses to AZD1222 COVID-19 vaccine (dated by TCRdb to the early 2020s). The method was the immunoSEQ multiplex PCR assay. TCRdb retrieved this table from immuneACCESS and kept in-frame rearrangements only. Not all clones are present; in checked studies, unresolved V genes account for under half, and no reason is known for the remainder. The sample contains roughly 80,000 clones, 90% of them found a single time. The top ten clones comprise about 1.3% of the sample. The time point label, as the study defines it: about 28 days (+/-7) after the second vaccine dose. The material was peripheral blood, obtained 28 days after the second AZD1222 dose. These receptors all stem from an adult who received the AZD1222 COVID-19 vaccine.

The rearrangement joins TRBV3-1 (or the pseudogene TRBV3-2) to TRBJ1-3; no reliable D call. Trimming left V 1 base short and J 3 bases short, with 16 bases between. Germline V lookup: CDR1 LGHDT, CDR2 YNNKEL (reference sequence). This CDR3 contains 17 residues. The CDR3 DNA is TGTGCCAGCAGCCAAGGTCTGGGATTCACTGGTGGAAACACCATATATTTT. Translating gives CASSQGLGFTGGNTIYF.

The V call is TRBV7-2, the J call TRBJ1-4; the D is unclear. V gave up 5 bases and J gave up 0 bases, with 10 bases separating them. This CDR3 spans 15 amino acids. Germline CDR1 reads SGHTA; CDR2 reads FQGNSA. The CDR3 bases are TGTGCCAGCAGCCGGGCCTTTACAACTAATGAAAAACTGTTTTTT. Translated: CASSRAFTTNEKLFF.

The chain uses TRBV10-3 and TRBJ2-3; 15 bases are a match to TRBD2. Germline values: CDR1 ENHRY, CDR2 SYGVKD. J lost 5 bases, V lost 6 bases, and 6 bases had no gene match. The CDR3 has 16 amino acids. DNA for the CDR3: TGTGCCATCAGACCCGGGACTAGCGGGGGGATAGATACGCAGTATTTT. Its protein is CAIRPGTSGGIDTQYF.

The chain recombines TRBV4-3 with TRBJ1-3, with no clear D. Per germline, CDR1 LGHNA and CDR2 YSLEER. The ends were cut back, 0 bases at V and 7 bases at J, with 10 bases in the middle. The CDR3 covers 14 residues. CDR3 residues: CASSQDGSMNTIYF. The CDR3 DNA is TGCGCCAGCAGCCAAGACGGCAGCATGAACACCATATATTTT.

V gene TRBV19 combines with J gene TRBJ1-1, with 8 bases lining up with TRBD1. The CDR3 sequence is 13 residues long. V gave up 9 bases and J gave up 3 bases; unmatched junction bases: 6. The V gene's germline CDR1 is LNHDA and CDR2 SQIVND (reference sequence). The CDR3 nucleotides are TGTGCCAGCACACAGGGGGTTGACACTGAAGCTTTCTTT. Its translation: CASTQGVDTEAFF. The full variable domain, rest sourced from reference TRBV19 and TRBJ1-1, is DGGITQSPKYLFRKEGQNVTLSCEQNLNHDAMYWYRQDPGQGLRLIYYSQIVNDFQKGDIAEGYSVSREKKESFPLTVTSAQKNPTAFYLCASTQGVDTEAFFGQGTRLTVV.